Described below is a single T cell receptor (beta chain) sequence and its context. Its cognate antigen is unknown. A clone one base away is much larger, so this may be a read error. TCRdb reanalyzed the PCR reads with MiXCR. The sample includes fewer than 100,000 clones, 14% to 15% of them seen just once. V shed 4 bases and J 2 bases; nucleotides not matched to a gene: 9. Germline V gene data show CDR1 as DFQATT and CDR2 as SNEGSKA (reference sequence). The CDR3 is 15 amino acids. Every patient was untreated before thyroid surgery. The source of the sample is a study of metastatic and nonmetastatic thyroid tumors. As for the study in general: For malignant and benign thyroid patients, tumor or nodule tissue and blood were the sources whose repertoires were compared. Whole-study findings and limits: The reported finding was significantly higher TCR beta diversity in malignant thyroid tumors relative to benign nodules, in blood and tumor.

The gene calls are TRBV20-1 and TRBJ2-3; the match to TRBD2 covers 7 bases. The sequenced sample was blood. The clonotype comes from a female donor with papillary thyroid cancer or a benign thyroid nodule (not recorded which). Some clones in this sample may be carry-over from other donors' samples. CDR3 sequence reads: CSATLKREVTDTQYF. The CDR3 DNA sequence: TGCAGTGCTACCCTTAAACGGGAGGTCACAGATACGCAGTATTTT.